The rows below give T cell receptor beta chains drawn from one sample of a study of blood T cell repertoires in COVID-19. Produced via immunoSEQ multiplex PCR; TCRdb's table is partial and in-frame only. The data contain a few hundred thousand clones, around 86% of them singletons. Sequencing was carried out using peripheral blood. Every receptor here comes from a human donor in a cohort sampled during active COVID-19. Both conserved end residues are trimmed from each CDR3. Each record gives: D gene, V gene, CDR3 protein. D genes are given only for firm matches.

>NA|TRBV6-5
ASTRTVNTEAF
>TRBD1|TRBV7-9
ASSLGQASYNEQF
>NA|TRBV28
ASRTSGTLAGYT
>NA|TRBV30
AWSVLPGEGTEAF
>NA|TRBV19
ASRPGLSSYEQY
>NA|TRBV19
ASSIQQGETQY
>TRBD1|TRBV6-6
ATVSWDREHEQY
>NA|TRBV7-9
ASSPQGNTEAF
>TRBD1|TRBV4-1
ASSMRTGGANEQY
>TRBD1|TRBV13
ASSTGTGRSYEQY
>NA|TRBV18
ASSPRDGSAGELF
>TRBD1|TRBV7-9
ASSEQGASTDTQY
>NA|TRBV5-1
ASSWGENTGELF
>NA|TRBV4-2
ASSQAPGEETGELF
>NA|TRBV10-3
ATSSGDQETQY
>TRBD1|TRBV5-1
ASSNGQEGTDTQY
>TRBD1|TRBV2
ASGGWTGDYEQY
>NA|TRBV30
ASWGESGNTIY
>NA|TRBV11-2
ASSTGNAKNIQY
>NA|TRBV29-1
SVDIHRENSNQPQH
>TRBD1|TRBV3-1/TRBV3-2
ASSPTGRFHYGYT
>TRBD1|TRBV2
ASMGRGEQY
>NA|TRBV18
ASSPPVAGVEQY
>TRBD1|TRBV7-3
ASSLGGTGNRNEQY
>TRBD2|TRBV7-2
ASSPRRTSGGYNEQF
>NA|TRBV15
ATSRDLGVETQY
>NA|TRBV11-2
ASSLDRAYEQY
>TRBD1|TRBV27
ASSLYGQGGSPLH
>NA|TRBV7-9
ASSFGVGNTIY
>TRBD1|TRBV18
ASSPNLDRGGIDEQF
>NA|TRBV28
ASSFVPANTGELF
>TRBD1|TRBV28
ASIRGQGTYEQY
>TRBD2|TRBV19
ASRELAGHNEQF
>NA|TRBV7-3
ASSLNGGATQETQY
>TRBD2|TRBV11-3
ASSLDTPSGSSYNEQF
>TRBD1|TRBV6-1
ASSDLAGTAKGTEAF
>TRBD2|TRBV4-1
ASSQTPSGRTINNEQF
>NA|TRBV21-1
ASSNRDRAYEQY
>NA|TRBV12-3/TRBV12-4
ASGILGNEQF
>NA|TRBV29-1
SVSRDTKPSGANVLT
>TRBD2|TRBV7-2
ASSLGTSGGLYEQY
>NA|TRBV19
ASIPRFDWNTEAF